The clone carrying this T cell receptor beta chain was seen a handful of times. A multiplex PCR was run with 60 Vbeta primers and 13 Jbeta primers. Method: immunoSEQ multiplex PCR; TCRdb's copy keeps in-frame clones and lacks some. The sample has approximately 150,000 clones, approximately 80% seen once. These data come from a study of cytomegalovirus exposure and HLA in healthy donors. On the study more broadly: The roughly 100 million unique TCR beta sequences, from roughly 180 million T cells, were found by an earlier analysis.

V dropped 5 bases and J dropped 2 bases, with 10 bases sitting between them. Per the germline V gene, CDR1 is SGHVS and CDR2 is FNYEAQ. The CDR3 extends over 13 amino acids. Sample: PBMCs. The receptor was isolated from a female donor in good health and CMV-seronegative. The chain carries TRBV7-6 and TRBJ2-7, with D perhaps matching TRBD1 (5 bases). CDR3 sequence: CASSQGHPYEQYF. CDR3 DNA: TGTGCCAGCAGCCAAGGACACCCCTACGAGCAGTACTTC.